This TCR beta chain was captured by sequencing in a study of T cell responses to AZD1222 COVID-19 vaccine. V was shortened by 6 bases and J by 2 bases, with 4 bases between the two germline ends. Per the germline V gene, CDR1 is SNHLY and CDR2 is FYNNEI. The length of the CDR3 is 12 residues. Regarding this clone: The antigen is not known.

The data were produced by immunoSEQ multiplex PCR, yet TCRdb's version contains in-frame clones alone and is incomplete. The profile shows approximately 70,000 clones, around 80% of them singletons. Broader study findings: Recipients of AZD1222 seropositive at baseline numbered only five or six.

The chain combines TRBV2 with TRBJ2-2; D remains unclear. The specimen was peripheral blood, collected 28 days after the second AZD1222 dose. This sequence originates from an adult who received the AZD1222 COVID-19 vaccine. The DNA for the CDR3 is TGTGCCAGCAGAGTCAACACCGGGGAGCTGTTTTTT. Its translation: CASRVNTGELFF.